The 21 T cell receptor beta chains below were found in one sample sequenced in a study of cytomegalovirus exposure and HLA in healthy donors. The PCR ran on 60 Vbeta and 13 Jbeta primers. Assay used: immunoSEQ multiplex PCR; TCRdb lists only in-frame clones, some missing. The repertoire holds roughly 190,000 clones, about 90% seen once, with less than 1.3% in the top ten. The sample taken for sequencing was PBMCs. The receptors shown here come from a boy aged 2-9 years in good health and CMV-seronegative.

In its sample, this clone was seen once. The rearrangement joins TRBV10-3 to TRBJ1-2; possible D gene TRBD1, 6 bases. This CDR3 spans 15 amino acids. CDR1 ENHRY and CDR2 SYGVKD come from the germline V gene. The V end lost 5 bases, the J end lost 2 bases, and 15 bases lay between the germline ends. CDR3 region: CAISSAGALNYGYTF. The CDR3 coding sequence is TGTGCCATCAGTTCCGCAGGGGCGTTAAACTATGGCTACACCTTC.

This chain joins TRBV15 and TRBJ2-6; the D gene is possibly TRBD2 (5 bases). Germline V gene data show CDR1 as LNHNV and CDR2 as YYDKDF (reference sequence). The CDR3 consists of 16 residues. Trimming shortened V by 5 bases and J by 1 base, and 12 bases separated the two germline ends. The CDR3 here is CATSGDYASGANVLTF. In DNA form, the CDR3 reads TGTGCCACCAGCGGCGACTACGCGTCTGGGGCCAACGTCCTGACTTTC. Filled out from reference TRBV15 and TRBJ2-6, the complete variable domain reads DAMVIQNPRYQVTQFGKPVTLSCSQTLNHNVMYWYQQKSSQAPKLLFHYYDKDFNNEADTPDNFQSRRPNTSFCFLDIRSPGLGDTAMYLCATSGDYASGANVLTFGAGSRLTVL.

CDR3 loop: CASSDAGTGYTEAFF. For the CDR3, the DNA is TGTGCCAGCAGTGACGCCGGGACTGGATACACTGAAGCTTTCTTT. This chain links TRBV6-1 with TRBJ1-1, with D maybe TRBD1 (5 bases). Germline V gene data show CDR1 as MNHNS and CDR2 as SASEGT. V shed 3 bases and J shed 3 bases, with 14 bases lying between them. This CDR3 has 15 residues.

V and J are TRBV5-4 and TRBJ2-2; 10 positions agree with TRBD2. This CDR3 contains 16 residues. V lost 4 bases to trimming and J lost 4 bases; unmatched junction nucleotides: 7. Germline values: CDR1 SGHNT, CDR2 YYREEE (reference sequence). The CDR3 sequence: CASSQGTSVFTGELFF. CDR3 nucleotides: TGTGCCAGCAGCCAAGGGACTAGCGTATTCACCGGGGAGCTGTTTTTT.

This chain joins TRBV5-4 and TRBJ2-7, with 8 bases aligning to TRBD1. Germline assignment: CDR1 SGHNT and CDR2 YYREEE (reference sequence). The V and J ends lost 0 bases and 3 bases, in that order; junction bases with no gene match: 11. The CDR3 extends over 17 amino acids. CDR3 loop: CASSLGGRTGQRYEQYF. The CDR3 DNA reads TGTGCCAGCAGCTTGGGGGGCAGGACAGGGCAACGCTACGAGCAGTACTTC.

The CDR3 sequence: CASTPTGITEAFF. The CDR3, as DNA: TGTGCCAGCACCCCCACAGGGATCACTGAAGCTTTCTTT. This chain connects TRBV6-5 to TRBJ1-1, with D possibly TRBD1 on 6 matching bases. Trimming pared 7 bases from V and 4 bases from J, leaving 13 bases between. Germline V gives CDR1 MNHEY, CDR2 SVGAGI. This CDR3 has 13 residues.

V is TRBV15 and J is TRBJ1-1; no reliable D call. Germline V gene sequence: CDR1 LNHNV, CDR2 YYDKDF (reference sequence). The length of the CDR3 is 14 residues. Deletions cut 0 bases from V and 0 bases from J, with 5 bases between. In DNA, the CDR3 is TGTGCCACCAGCAGAGAACCGGTGAACACTGAAGCTTTCTTT. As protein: CATSREPVNTEAFF.

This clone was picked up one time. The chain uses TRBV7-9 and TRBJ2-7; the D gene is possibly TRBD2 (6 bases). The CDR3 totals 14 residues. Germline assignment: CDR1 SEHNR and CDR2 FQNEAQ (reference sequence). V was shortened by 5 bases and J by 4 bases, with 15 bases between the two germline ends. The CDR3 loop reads CASSQRVGRYEQYF. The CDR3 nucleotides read TGTGCCAGCAGCCAAAGGGTAGGGAGGTACGAGCAGTACTTC. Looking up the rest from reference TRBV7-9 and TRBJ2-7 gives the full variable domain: DTGVSQNPRHKITKRGQNVTFRCDPISEHNRLYWYRQTLGQGPEFLTYFQNEAQLEKSRLLSDRFSAERPKGSFSTLEIQRTEQGDSAMYLCASSQRVGRYEQYFGPGTRLTVT.

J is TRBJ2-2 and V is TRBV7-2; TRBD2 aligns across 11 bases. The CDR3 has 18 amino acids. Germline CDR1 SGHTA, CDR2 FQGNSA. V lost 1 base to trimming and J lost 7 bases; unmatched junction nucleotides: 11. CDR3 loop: CASSLETSGSYRGGELFF. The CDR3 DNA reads TGTGCCAGCAGCTTAGAAACTAGCGGGAGTTACCGGGGCGGGGAGCTGTTTTTT.

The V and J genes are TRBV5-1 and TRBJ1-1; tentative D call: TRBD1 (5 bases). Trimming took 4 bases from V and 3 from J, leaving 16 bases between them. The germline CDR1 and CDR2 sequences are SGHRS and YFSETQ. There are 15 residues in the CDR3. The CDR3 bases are TGCGCCAGCAGCCCCCAACCTCCGACAGACACTGAAGCTTTCTTT. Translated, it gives CASSPQPPTDTEAFF.

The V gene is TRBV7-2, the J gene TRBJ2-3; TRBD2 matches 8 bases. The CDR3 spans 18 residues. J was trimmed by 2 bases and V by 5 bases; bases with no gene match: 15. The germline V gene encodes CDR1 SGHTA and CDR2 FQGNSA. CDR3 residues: CASSLRAGLGGLTDTQYF. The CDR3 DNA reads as TGTGCCAGCAGCCTAAGGGCGGGACTAGGGGGTCTCACAGATACGCAGTATTTT. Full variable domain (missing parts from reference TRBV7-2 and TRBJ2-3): GAGVSQSPSNKVTEKGKDVELRCDPISGHTALYWYRQSLGQGLEFLIYFQGNSAPDKSGLPSDRFSAERTGGSVSTLTIQRTQQEDSAVYLCASSLRAGLGGLTDTQYFGPGTRLTVL.

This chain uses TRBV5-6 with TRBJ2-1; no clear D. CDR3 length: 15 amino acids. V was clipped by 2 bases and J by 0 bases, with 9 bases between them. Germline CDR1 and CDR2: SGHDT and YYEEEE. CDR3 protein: CASSFLASSYNEQFF. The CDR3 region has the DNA TGTGCCAGCAGCTTTCTTGCTAGCTCCTACAATGAGCAGTTCTTC. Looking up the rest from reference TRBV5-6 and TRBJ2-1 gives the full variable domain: DAGVTQSPTHLIKTRGQQVTLRCSPKSGHDTVSWYQQALGQGPQFIFQYYEEEERQRGNFPDRFSGHQFPNYSSELNVNALLLGDSALYLCASSFLASSYNEQFFGPGTRLTVL.

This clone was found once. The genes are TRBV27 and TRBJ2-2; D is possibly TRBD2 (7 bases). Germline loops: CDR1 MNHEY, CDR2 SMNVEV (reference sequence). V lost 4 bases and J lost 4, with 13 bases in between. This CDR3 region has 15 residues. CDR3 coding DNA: TGTGCCAGCAGTTCCCACCGGGGGGCCACCGGGGAGCTGTTTTTT. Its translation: CASSSHRGATGELFF.

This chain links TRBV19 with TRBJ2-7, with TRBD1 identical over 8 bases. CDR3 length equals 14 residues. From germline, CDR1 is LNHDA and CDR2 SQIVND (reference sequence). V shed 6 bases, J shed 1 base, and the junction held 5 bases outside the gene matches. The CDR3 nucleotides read TGTGCCAGTAGACAAGGGACAGGTTCCTACGAGCAGTACTTC. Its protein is CASRQGTGSYEQYF.

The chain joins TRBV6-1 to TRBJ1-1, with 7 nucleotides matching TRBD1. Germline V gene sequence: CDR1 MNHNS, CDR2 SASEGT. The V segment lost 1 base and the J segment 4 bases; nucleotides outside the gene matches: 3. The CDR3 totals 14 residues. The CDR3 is CASSEDDRVTEAFF. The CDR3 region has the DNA TGTGCCAGCAGTGAAGACGACAGGGTCACTGAAGCTTTCTTT.

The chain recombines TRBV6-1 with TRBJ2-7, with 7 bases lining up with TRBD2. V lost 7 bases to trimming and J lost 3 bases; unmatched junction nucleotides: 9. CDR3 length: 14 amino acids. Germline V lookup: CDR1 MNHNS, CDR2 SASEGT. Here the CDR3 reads CASTPWLADYEQYF. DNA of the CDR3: TGTGCCAGCACCCCCTGGCTAGCGGACTACGAGCAGTACTTC.

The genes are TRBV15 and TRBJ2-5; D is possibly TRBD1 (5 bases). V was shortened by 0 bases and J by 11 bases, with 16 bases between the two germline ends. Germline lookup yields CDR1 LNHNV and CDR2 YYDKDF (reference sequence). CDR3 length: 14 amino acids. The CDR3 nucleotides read TGTGCCACCAGCAGAGATCAGGGCCCTCGTTTACAGTACTTC. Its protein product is CATSRDQGPRLQYF. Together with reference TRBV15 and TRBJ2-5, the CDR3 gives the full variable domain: DAMVIQNPRYQVTQFGKPVTLSCSQTLNHNVMYWYQQKSSQAPKLLFHYYDKDFNNEADTPDNFQSRRPNTSFCFLDIRSPGLGDTAMYLCATSRDQGPRLQYFGPGTRLLVL.

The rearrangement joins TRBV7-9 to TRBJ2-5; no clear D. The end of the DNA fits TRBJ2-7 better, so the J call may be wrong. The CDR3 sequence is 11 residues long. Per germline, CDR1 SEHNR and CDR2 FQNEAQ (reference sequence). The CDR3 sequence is CASSRDYEQYF. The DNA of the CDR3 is TGTGCCAGCAGCAGGGACTACGAGCAGTACTTC.

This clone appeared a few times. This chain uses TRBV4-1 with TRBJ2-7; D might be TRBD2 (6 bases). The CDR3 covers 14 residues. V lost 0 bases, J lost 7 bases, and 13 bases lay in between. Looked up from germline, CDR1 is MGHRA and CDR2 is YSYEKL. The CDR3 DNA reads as TGCGCCAGCAGCCAAGATCTGGGGGGTTCTGAGCAGTACTTC. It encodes CASSQDLGGSEQYF.

CDR3 residues: CASSYDRDRDREQYF. In DNA, the CDR3 is TGTGCCAGCAGTTACGATCGAGACAGGGATAGGGAGCAGTACTTC. V gene TRBV6-5 combines with J gene TRBJ2-5; TRBD1 matches 7 bases. The CDR3 is 15 amino acids. Germline trimming cut 2 bases from V and 11 bases from J; bases unmatched to any gene: 14. Germline V CDR1 and CDR2: MNHEY, SVGAGI.

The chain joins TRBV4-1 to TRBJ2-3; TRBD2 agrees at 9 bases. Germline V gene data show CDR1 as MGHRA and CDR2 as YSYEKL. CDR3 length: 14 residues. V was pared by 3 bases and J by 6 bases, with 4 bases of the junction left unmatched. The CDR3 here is CASSHRTSGDTQYF. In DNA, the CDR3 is TGCGCCAGCAGCCACCGTACTAGCGGGGATACGCAGTATTTT.